The 15 T cell receptor beta chains below were found in one sample sequenced in a study of neoadjuvant anti-PD-1 for oral cavity cancer. Stated time point: after neoadjuvant nivolumab, at surgical resection. Profiled with immunoSEQ multiplex PCR; TCRdb holds only in-frame clones, not every one. The sample carries 55,000 to 80,000 clones, about nine tenths recorded once. The starting material was PBMCs, obtained after nivolumab (anti-PD-1) treatment. These receptors all come from a person aged 35-80 years with oral cavity squamous cell carcinoma.

In nucleotides, the CDR3 is TGTGCCAGCAGCCCTCAGACAGGGCCTGCTACTAACTATGGCTACACCTTC. It specifies CASSPQTGPATNYGYTF. The genes are TRBV11-2 and TRBJ1-2; 7 bases match TRBD1. With V trimmed by 5 bases and J by 0 bases, 12 bases remained unmatched. This CDR3 has 17 amino acids. Germline V gene sequence: CDR1 SGHAT, CDR2 FQNNGV.

V and J are TRBV5-6 and TRBJ1-2; tentative D call: TRBD1 (6 bases). Per germline, CDR1 SGHDT and CDR2 YYEEEE. V dropped 5 bases and J dropped 7 bases, with 18 bases sitting between them. The CDR3 extends over 14 amino acids. The CDR3 DNA is TGTGCCAGCAGTGATACAGGGTTCCGGCGTGGCTACACCTTC. Its protein product is CASSDTGFRRGYTF. Looking up the rest from reference TRBV5-6 and TRBJ1-2 gives the full variable domain: DAGVTQSPTHLIKTRGQQVTLRCSPKSGHDTVSWYQQALGQGPQFIFQYYEEEERQRGNFPDRFSGHQFPNYSSELNVNALLLGDSALYLCASSDTGFRRGYTFGSGTRLTVV.

The J gene is TRBJ1-1, the V gene TRBV7-9; TRBD1 might be the D (5 bases). Germline V gene sequence: CDR1 SEHNR, CDR2 FQNEAQ (reference sequence). V was pared by 1 base and J by 10 bases, with 10 bases between. There are 12 residues in the CDR3. The CDR3 reads CASSLEGRAAFF. The CDR3 region has the DNA TGTGCCAGCAGCTTAGAGGGGAGAGCAGCTTTCTTT.

V usage is TRBV6-6 and J usage is TRBJ1-4, with 7 bases identical to TRBD1. The CDR3 sequence is 14 residues long. V was clipped by 8 bases and J by 2 bases; unmatched bases: 5. Germline V lookup: CDR1 MNHNY, CDR2 SVGAGI (reference sequence). CDR3 sequence reads: CASCSGGTNEKLFF. The DNA for the CDR3 is TGTGCCAGCTGCTCAGGGGGGACTAATGAAAAACTGTTTTTT.

The J gene is TRBJ1-4, the V gene TRBV5-5; D unclear. The CDR3 spans 14 residues. Deletions cut 0 bases from V and 7 bases from J, with 10 bases between. Germline V CDR1 and CDR2: SGHKS, YYEKEE (reference sequence). The CDR3 DNA is TGTGCCAGCAGCTTGGGCATGACTGGTGAAAAACTGTTTTTT. Encoded protein: CASSLGMTGEKLFF.

The J gene is TRBJ2-7, the V gene TRBV28; tentatively, D is TRBD1 (6 bases). The CDR3 has 13 amino acids. The V end was cut by 10 bases, the J end by 4 bases, with 17 bases between. Germline values: CDR1 MDHEN, CDR2 SYDVKM. CDR3 in DNA: TGTGCCATTGACGGGACAACCAAATACGAGCAGTACTTC. Translated: CAIDGTTKYEQYF.

The chain is built from TRBV11-3 and TRBJ1-1; no clear D gene. Trimming took off 2 bases at V and 1 base at J, with 5 bases between the two ends. Germline V CDR1 and CDR2: SGHNT, YENEEA. This CDR3 region has 13 residues. Here the CDR3 DNA reads TGTGCCAGCAGCTTAAAGGCGAACACTGAAGCTTTCTTT. It codes for CASSLKANTEAFF.

The CDR3 reads CASSLLGQPNEKLFF. The CDR3 DNA reads TGTGCCAGCAGCTTATTGGGACAGCCCAATGAAAAACTGTTTTTT. The chain carries TRBV7-8 and TRBJ1-4; 7 nucleotides agree with TRBD1. The trim removed 2 bases at V and 5 bases at J, leaving 5 bases unmatched. The CDR3 runs 15 residues. Germline lookup yields CDR1 SGHVS and CDR2 FQNEAQ.

This clone came up once. The CDR3 sequence: CASSDPGTASYEQYF. The CDR3, as DNA: TGTGCCAGCAGTGACCCCGGGACTGCCTCCTACGAGCAGTACTTC. The J gene is TRBJ2-7, the V gene TRBV6-6, with a tentative D call TRBD2 (6 bases). The V and J ends lost 5 bases and 0 bases respectively, with 14 bases between them. This CDR3 spans 15 amino acids. CDR1 MNHNY and CDR2 SVGAGI come from the germline V gene (reference sequence).

This chain uses TRBV5-6 with TRBJ1-1; TRBD1 matches 7 bases. Germline V gene data show CDR1 as SGHDT and CDR2 as YYEEEE. Losses at the gene ends were 4 bases for V and 0 bases for J; bases not matched to a gene: 6. The CDR3 is 15 residues long. This CDR3 reads CASSGGGMVNTEAFF. The CDR3 bases are TGTGCCAGCAGCGGAGGGGGCATGGTGAACACTGAAGCTTTCTTT.

The table lists this clone with a count of one. The J gene is TRBJ2-1, the V gene TRBV4-2; the match to TRBD2 covers 10 bases. With V trimmed by 4 bases and J by 6 bases, 9 bases remained unmatched. The V gene's germline CDR1 is LGHNA and CDR2 YNFKEQ. The CDR3 totals 16 residues. For the CDR3, the DNA is TGTGCCAGCAGCCGGGGACTAGCGCTAAATGGCAATGAGCAGTTCTTC. It translates to CASSRGLALNGNEQFF.

A note on this clone: One end of the junction does not line up with germline, which may come from a read error. This chain uses TRBV7-7 with TRBJ2-3; 8 bases match TRBD2. Germline V gene sequence: CDR1 SSHAT, CDR2 FNYEAQ (reference sequence). The CDR3 is made up of 15 amino acids. Here the CDR3 DNA reads TGTGCTAGCAGCTTATCCCCGGGAGGGACAGATACGCAGTATTTT. Translated: CASSLSPGGTDTQYF.

The genes are TRBV5-6 and TRBJ1-2; 7 bases are shared with TRBD1. CDR1 is SGHDT and CDR2 is YYEEEE in the germline V gene. V shed 5 bases and J 2 bases; nucleotides not matched to a gene: 9. This CDR3 region has 15 residues. CDR3 in DNA: TGTGCCAGCAGTTTCTCTCCGGGACAGAACTATGGCTACACCTTC. The encoded protein is CASSFSPGQNYGYTF. The full variable domain, with the rest looked up from reference TRBV5-6 and TRBJ1-2, is DAGVTQSPTHLIKTRGQQVTLRCSPKSGHDTVSWYQQALGQGPQFIFQYYEEEERQRGNFPDRFSGHQFPNYSSELNVNALLLGDSALYLCASSFSPGQNYGYTFGSGTRLTVV.

The rearrangement links TRBV4-1 to TRBJ2-3; a possible D gene is TRBD1 (6 bases). Germline CDR1 MGHRA, CDR2 YSYEKL. Between the trimmed V and J ends, which lost 3 bases and 0 bases, there was a span of 10 bases. The CDR3 has 15 amino acids. The CDR3 region has the DNA TGCGCCAGCAGCCACCAGGGGTTTAGCACAGATACGCAGTATTTT. It encodes CASSHQGFSTDTQYF.

The chain carries TRBV7-6 and TRBJ2-1, with TRBD2 as a possible D gene (5 bases). This CDR3 is 13 amino acids long. Per the germline V gene, CDR1 is SGHVS and CDR2 is FNYEAQ. Between the trimmed V and J ends, which lost 5 bases and 13 bases, there was a span of 18 bases. This CDR3 reads CASSLFPAGGQFF. In nucleotides, the CDR3 is TGTGCCAGCAGCCTTTTTCCTGCCGGAGGACAGTTCTTC.